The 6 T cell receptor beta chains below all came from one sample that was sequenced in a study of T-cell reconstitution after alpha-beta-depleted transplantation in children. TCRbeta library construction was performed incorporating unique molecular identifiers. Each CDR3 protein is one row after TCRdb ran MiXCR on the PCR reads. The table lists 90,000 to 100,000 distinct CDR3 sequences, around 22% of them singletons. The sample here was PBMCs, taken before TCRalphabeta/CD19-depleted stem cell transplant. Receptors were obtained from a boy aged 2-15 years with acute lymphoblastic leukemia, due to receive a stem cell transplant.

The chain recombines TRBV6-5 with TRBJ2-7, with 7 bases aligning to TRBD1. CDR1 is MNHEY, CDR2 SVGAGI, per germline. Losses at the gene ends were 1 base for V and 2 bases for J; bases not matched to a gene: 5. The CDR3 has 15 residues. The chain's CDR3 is CASSYWETGAYEQYF. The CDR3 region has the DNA TGTGCCAGCAGTTACTGGGAAACAGGGGCCTACGAGCAGTACTTC.

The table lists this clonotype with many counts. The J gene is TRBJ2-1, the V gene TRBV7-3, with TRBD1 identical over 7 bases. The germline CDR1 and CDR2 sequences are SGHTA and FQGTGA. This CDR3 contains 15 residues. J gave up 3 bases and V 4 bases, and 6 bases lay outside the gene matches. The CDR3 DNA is TGTGCCAGCAGCTCCCGACAGGGAAACTACAATGAGCAGTTCTTC. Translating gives CASSSRQGNYNEQFF.

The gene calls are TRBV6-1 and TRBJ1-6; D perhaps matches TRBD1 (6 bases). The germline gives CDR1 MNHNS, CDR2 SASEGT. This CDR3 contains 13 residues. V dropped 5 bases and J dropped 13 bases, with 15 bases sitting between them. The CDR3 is CASSPGGQGPLHF. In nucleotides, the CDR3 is TGTGCCAGCAGTCCGGGGGGCCAGGGTCCCCTCCACTTT.

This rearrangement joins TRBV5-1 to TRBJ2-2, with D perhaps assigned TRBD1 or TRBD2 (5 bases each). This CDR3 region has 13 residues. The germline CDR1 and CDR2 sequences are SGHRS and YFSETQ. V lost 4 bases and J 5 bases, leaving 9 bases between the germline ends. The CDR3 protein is CASSRDATGELFF. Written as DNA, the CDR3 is TGCGCCAGCAGCCGGGACGCGACCGGGGAGCTGTTTTTT.

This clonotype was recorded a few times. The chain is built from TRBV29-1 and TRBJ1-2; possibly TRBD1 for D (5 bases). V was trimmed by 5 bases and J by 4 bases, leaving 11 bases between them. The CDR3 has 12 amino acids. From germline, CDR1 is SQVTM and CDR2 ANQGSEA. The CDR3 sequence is CSVHSGPYGYTF. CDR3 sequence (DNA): TGCAGCGTTCACTCGGGGCCCTATGGCTACACCTTC.

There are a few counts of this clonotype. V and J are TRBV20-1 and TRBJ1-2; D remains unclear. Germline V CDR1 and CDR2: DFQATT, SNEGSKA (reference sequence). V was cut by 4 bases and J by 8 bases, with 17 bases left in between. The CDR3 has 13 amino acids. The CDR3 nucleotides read TGCAGTGCTATGAGAGGGAGGGAAGGAGGCTACACCTTC. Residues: CSAMRGREGGYTF.